These T cell receptor beta chains were read from a single sample in a study of T cell responses to AZD1222 COVID-19 vaccine. Here immunoSEQ multiplex PCR was the method, and the copy in TCRdb shows in-frame clones only, minus some. This sample yields fewer than 65,000 clones, of which around four fifths are seen a single time; about a tenth belongs to the top ten. Sample: peripheral blood, taken on day 0 of AZD1222 vaccination. The source of these receptors is an adult in good health. Each CDR3 is given with its conserved first and last residue. A D gene is named only where the DNA matches it firmly. Size tells how often a clone was seen (once, few, many) or the class of an expanded clone, and some rows leave it out.

v_gene	j_gene	d_gene	abundance	CDR3aa	CDR3nt
TRBV6-4	TRBJ2-1	TRBD1	.	CASSKGQGADNEQFF	TGTGCCAGCAGCAAGGGACAGGGGGCAGATAATGAGCAGTTCTTC
TRBV11-2	TRBJ1-1	.	.	CASSPGTLNTEAFF	TGTGCCAGCAGCCCCGGGACGCTGAACACTGAAGCTTTCTTT
TRBV5-1	TRBJ1-1	TRBD1	.	CASSLLGQARTEAFF	TGCGCCAGCAGCTTGCTGGGACAGGCGAGGACTGAAGCTTTCTTT
TRBV28	TRBJ2-7	TRBD1	.	CASSERTGFYEQYF	TGTGCCAGCAGTGAACGGACAGGCTTTTACGAGCAGTACTTC
TRBV7-2	TRBJ1-6	.	few	CASSPGGGVKSPLHF	TGTGCCAGCAGCCCTGGGGGAGGGGTGAAGTCACCCCTCCACTTT
TRBV19	TRBJ1-1	TRBD1	.	CASSSDRVSAEAFF	TGTGCCAGTAGTTCGGACAGGGTGAGCGCTGAAGCTTTCTTT
TRBV19	TRBJ2-1	TRBD1	.	CASSITGQGSEQFF	TGTGCCAGTAGTATTACGGGACAGGGGTCTGAGCAGTTCTTC
TRBV12-5	TRBJ1-4	TRBD1	.	CASGLGRGPRTNEKLFF	TGTGCTAGTGGCCTAGGTAGGGGGCCCAGGACTAATGAAAAACTGTTTTTT
TRBV27	TRBJ1-3	.	.	CASSLSWLGTASGNTIYF	TGTGCCAGCAGTTTATCTTGGTTGGGGACGGCCTCTGGAAACACCATATATTTT
TRBV4-3	TRBJ1-1	.	.	CASSQGGSTEAFF	TGCGCCAGCAGCCAAGGCGGGAGCACTGAAGCTTTCTTT
TRBV4-3	TRBJ1-2	.	.	CASSQDWAGDTAGYGYTF	TGCGCCAGCAGCCAAGATTGGGCAGGGGACACGGCCGGCTATGGCTACACCTTC
TRBV28	TRBJ1-1	TRBD1	.	CASSLLGTAVNTEAFF	TGTGCCAGCAGTTTATTAGGGACAGCCGTGAACACTGAAGCTTTCTTT
TRBV19	TRBJ2-5	TRBD2	.	CASSNHRTSGEETQYF	TGTGCCAGTAGTAACCACAGGACTAGCGGTGAAGAGACCCAGTACTTC
TRBV19	TRBJ1-2	.	.	CASSIDRSTVDYGYTF	TGTGCCAGTAGTATAGATCGGAGTACGGTCGACTATGGCTACACCTTC
TRBV2	TRBJ1-1	.	.	CASSGGRRNTEAFF	TGTGCCAGCAGCGGAGGGCGGCGGAACACTGAAGCTTTCTTT
TRBV7-9	TRBJ2-1	.	few	CASSPSSYNEQFF	TGTGCCAGCAGCCCAAGCTCCTACAATGAGCAGTTCTTC
TRBV9	TRBJ2-3	TRBD2	.	CASSVAPSGGGTDTQYF	TGTGCCAGCAGCGTAGCACCTTCCGGGGGGGGCACAGATACGCAGTATTTT
TRBV28	TRBJ1-6	.	.	CASSSRQLYNSPLHF	TGTGCCAGCAGTTCCAGACAACTCTATAATTCACCCCTCCACTTT
TRBV6-1	TRBJ2-1	.	.	CASSEAARSYNEQFF	TGTGCCAGCAGTGAAGCCGCCCGCTCCTACAATGAGCAGTTCTTC
TRBV7-2	TRBJ1-1	.	.	CASSLATEAFF	TGTGCCAGCAGCTTAGCGACTGAAGCTTTCTTT
TRBV2	TRBJ2-1	.	.	CASRPGTSHYNEQFF	TGTGCCAGCAGACCCGGGACTTCCCACTACAATGAGCAGTTCTTC
TRBV19	TRBJ1-2	TRBD1	.	CASSMTWQGAFYSYGYTF	TGTGCCAGTAGTATGACCTGGCAGGGGGCGTTTTATAGCTATGGCTACACCTTC
TRBV29-1	TRBJ2-7	.	few	CSPLRRADNSYEQYF	TGCAGCCCCTTGCGGCGAGCGGACAACTCCTACGAGCAGTACTTC
TRBV5-1	TRBJ2-7	TRBD2	.	CASSLIAGGHEQYF	TGCGCCAGCAGCTTGATAGCGGGGGGCCACGAGCAGTACTTC
TRBV3-1/TRBV3-2	TRBJ2-1	.	.	CASSQERWSSYNEQFF	TGTGCCAGCAGCCAAGAGAGGTGGAGCTCCTACAATGAGCAGTTCTTC
TRBV6-2/TRBV6-3	TRBJ2-1	TRBD1	.	CASSYPGTGYNEQFF	TGTGCCAGCAGTTACCCTGGGACAGGGTACAATGAGCAGTTCTTC
TRBV24-1	TRBJ2-2	.	once	CATSDLRADFINTGELFF	TGTGCCACCAGTGATTTGAGGGCAGATTTTATTAACACCGGGGAGCTGTTTTTT
TRBV7-2	TRBJ1-2	TRBD1	.	CASSLGDRLYGYTF	TGTGCCAGCAGCTTAGGGGACAGACTCTATGGCTACACCTTC
TRBV6-5	TRBJ1-1	.	.	CASSRLGTEAFF	TGTGCCAGCAGTAGACTGGGGACTGAAGCTTTCTTT
TRBV27	TRBJ1-5	.	.	CARIEGSSQPQHF	TGTGCCCGTATTGAGGGGAGTAGTCAGCCCCAGCATTTT
TRBV30	TRBJ2-3	.	.	CAWERTDTQYF	TGTGCCTGGGAACGCACAGATACGCAGTATTTT
TRBV11-3	TRBJ2-7	.	.	CASSLGPTAYEQYF	TGTGCCAGCAGCTTAGGGCCGACAGCCTACGAGCAGTACTTC
TRBV23-1	TRBJ2-1	.	.	CASSLNRGTAYNEQFF	TGCGCCAGCAGTCTTAACCGGGGGACTGCCTACAATGAGCAGTTCTTC
TRBV7-2	TRBJ1-3	TRBD1	.	CASSLRQGGGNTIYF	TGTGCCAGCAGCCTCCGACAGGGGGGTGGCAACACCATATATTTT
TRBV21-1	TRBJ2-7	.	.	CASSNNNLDSYEQYF	TGTGCCAGCAGCAACAATAACCTTGACAGCTACGAGCAGTACTTC
TRBV20-1	TRBJ2-6	.	.	CSASIGSGANVLTF	TGCAGTGCTAGTATTGGGTCCGGGGCCAACGTCCTGACTTTC
TRBV7-2	TRBJ1-5	.	.	CASSPRRGPDQPQHF	TGTGCCAGCAGCCCCCGGCGCGGACCGGATCAGCCCCAGCATTTT
TRBV6-5	TRBJ1-2	.	.	CASSYSGRVHGYTF	TGTGCCAGCAGTTACTCTGGGCGGGTACACGGCTACACCTTC
TRBV4-3	TRBJ1-2	.	.	CASSQVISYGYTF	TGCGCCAGCAGCCAGGTCATCAGCTATGGCTACACCTTC
TRBV5-1	TRBJ1-4	TRBD1	.	CASSSMIMTGGVTNEKLFF	TGCGCCAGCAGCTCAATGATTATGACAGGGGGCGTTACTAATGAAAAACTGTTTTTT
TRBV7-2	TRBJ1-5	.	.	CASSLAQDQPQHF	TGTGCCAGCAGCTTAGCGCAGGATCAGCCCCAGCATTTT
TRBV9	TRBJ1-2	TRBD1	.	CASSAYDGQGRIGYGYTF	TGTGCCAGCAGCGCCTATGACGGACAGGGGAGAATCGGCTATGGCTACACCTTC
TRBV7-2	TRBJ1-6	.	.	CASSLGPGGHSPLHF	TGTGCCAGCAGCTTAGGACCGGGAGGTCATTCACCCCTCCACTTT
TRBV6-4	TRBJ1-2	.	.	CASADPQRPLHYGYTF	TGTGCCAGCGCTGACCCGCAGAGACCTCTACACTATGGCTACACCTTC